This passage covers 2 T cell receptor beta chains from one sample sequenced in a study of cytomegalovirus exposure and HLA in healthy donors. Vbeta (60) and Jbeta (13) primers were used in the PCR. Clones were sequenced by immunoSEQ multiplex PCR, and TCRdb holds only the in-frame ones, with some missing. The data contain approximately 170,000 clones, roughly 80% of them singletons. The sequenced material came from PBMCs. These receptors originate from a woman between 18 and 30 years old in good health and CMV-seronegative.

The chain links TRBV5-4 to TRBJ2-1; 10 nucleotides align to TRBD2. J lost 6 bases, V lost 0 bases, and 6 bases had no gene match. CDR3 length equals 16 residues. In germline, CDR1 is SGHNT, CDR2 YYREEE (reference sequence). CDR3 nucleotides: TGTGCCAGCAGCTTGGCCCCTGGACTAGCGGTCAATGAGCAGTTCTTC. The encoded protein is CASSLAPGLAVNEQFF.

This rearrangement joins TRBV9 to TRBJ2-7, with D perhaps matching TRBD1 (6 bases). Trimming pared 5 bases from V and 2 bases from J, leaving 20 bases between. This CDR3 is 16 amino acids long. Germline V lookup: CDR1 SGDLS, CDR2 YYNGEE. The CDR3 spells CASRPTIQQGTYEQYF. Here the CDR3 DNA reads TGTGCCAGCAGGCCGACGATCCAACAGGGAACCTACGAGCAGTACTTC.